This T cell receptor beta chain was recovered during a study of T cell responses to AZD1222 COVID-19 vaccine. The germline V and J ends were trimmed by 11 bases and 2 bases, with 9 bases remaining between them. The CDR3 runs 13 residues. Germline loops: CDR1 KGHDR, CDR2 SFDVKD. Turning to this clone: What it recognizes is unknown.

Libraries were prepared by immunoSEQ multiplex PCR; TCRdb keeps only in-frame clonotypes and omits some of them. Here the sample spans 100,000 or so clones, around nine tenths being singletons. Study conclusions and caveats: A rise in Spike-specific TCR breadth and depth followed two AZD1222 doses. Only a handful of AZD1222 recipients were seropositive at baseline. In a largely white British group with more females than males, clonal diversity was possibly underestimated.

The chain is built from TRBV24-1 and TRBJ1-6; D not resolved. Here the sequenced sample was peripheral blood, taken on day 0 of AZD1222 vaccination. The TCR sequence derives from an adult in good health. CDR3 coding DNA: TGTGCCATTTTTAGGACCTATAATTCACCCCTCCACTTT. This sequence encodes CAIFRTYNSPLHF.